This passage covers 24 T cell receptor beta chains from one sample sequenced in a study of blood T cell repertoires in COVID-19. Measured with immunoSEQ multiplex PCR; TCRdb has only the in-frame clones, and not every one. Of about 81,000 clones detected, around 88% appear once; the ten largest clones hold 1% to 1.5%. Sequencing input: PBMCs or T cells enriched from blood (not recorded which). The receptors derive from a woman between 45 and 65 years old with acute COVID-19.

This rearrangement joins TRBV5-4 to TRBJ2-1, with TRBD1 matching 7 bases. J was trimmed by 6 bases and V by 5 bases; bases with no gene match: 8. This CDR3 has 14 amino acids. Germline lookup yields CDR1 SGHNT and CDR2 YYREEE (reference sequence). The CDR3 DNA reads TGTGCCAGCAGTTCATACGACAGGGTCAATGAGCAGTTCTTC. Its protein product is CASSSYDRVNEQFF.

The chain combines TRBV6-1 with TRBJ2-1; D is possibly TRBD2 (6 bases). Germline CDR1 reads MNHNS; CDR2 reads SASEGT. There are 15 residues in the CDR3. V gave up 0 bases and J gave up 0 bases, with 6 bases separating them. This CDR3 reads CASSEASGSYNEQFF. Here the CDR3 DNA reads TGTGCCAGCAGTGAAGCTAGCGGCTCCTACAATGAGCAGTTCTTC.

The rearrangement links TRBV5-1 to TRBJ2-7; D may be TRBD1 (6 bases). Trimming removed 4 bases at V and 5 bases at J, with 22 bases between. The CDR3 contains 16 residues. Germline CDR1 is SGHRS and CDR2 is YFSETQ. CDR3 residues: CASSQTSRPRGHEQYF. The CDR3 bases are TGCGCCAGCAGCCAAACAAGTAGACCCAGGGGACACGAGCAGTACTTC.

This clone was detected only once. The chain combines TRBV14 with TRBJ2-7, with TRBD2 matching 13 bases. Per germline, CDR1 SGHDN and CDR2 FVKESK. The V gene end was trimmed by 4 bases and the J gene end by 7 bases; junction bases not matched to a gene: 7. The CDR3 length is 15 residues. CDR3 coding DNA: TGTGCCAGCAGCCCTGGGACTAGCGGGGTCTTTGAGCAGTACTTC. It encodes CASSPGTSGVFEQYF.

The chain carries TRBV5-4 and TRBJ2-1; TRBD2 aligns across 11 bases. The germline gives CDR1 SGHNT, CDR2 YYREEE (reference sequence). V lost 4 bases, J lost 7 bases, and 10 bases stayed unmatched. There are 16 residues in the CDR3. The CDR3 spells CASSVTSGSYGNEQFF. CDR3 nucleotides: TGTGCCAGCAGCGTCACTAGCGGGAGTTACGGAAATGAGCAGTTCTTC.

This rearrangement joins TRBV7-6 to TRBJ2-1; no firm D call. This CDR3 has 15 amino acids. The germline V gene has CDR1 SGHVS and CDR2 FNYEAQ. Trimming took 2 bases from V and 0 from J, leaving 8 bases between them. This CDR3 reads CASSLLSSSYNEQFF. The CDR3 DNA reads TGTGCCAGCAGCTTATTATCTAGCTCCTACAATGAGCAGTTCTTC.

CDR3 bases: TGTGCCAGCAGCCCCTCTAGCGGGAGATACAATGAGCAGTTCTTC. Translating gives CASSPSSGRYNEQFF. The chain has TRBV7-2 and TRBJ2-1, with 10 bases that match TRBD2. V shed 5 bases and J 4 bases; nucleotides not matched to a gene: 5. Germline lookup yields CDR1 SGHTA and CDR2 FQGNSA. CDR3 length: 15 residues.

V usage is TRBV2 and J usage is TRBJ1-3; TRBD1 might be the D (6 bases). Trimming removed 10 bases at V and 0 bases at J, with 16 bases between. The CDR3 is made up of 15 amino acids. Germline V gene data show CDR1 as SNHLY and CDR2 as FYNNEI. CDR3 DNA sequence: TGTGCCACGAGGGACATTTTCGACTCTGGAAACACCATATATTTT. It is translated as CATRDIFDSGNTIYF.

The sample holds a few counts of this clone. This sequence joins TRBV4-1 and TRBJ1-1; 7 bases match TRBD1. The germline V gene encodes CDR1 MGHRA and CDR2 YSYEKL. Trimming at V came to 0 bases and at J to 1 base, leaving 2 bases not matched to a gene. The CDR3 has 15 amino acids. The CDR3 reads CASSQDSGGNTEAFF. The CDR3 coding sequence is TGCGCCAGCAGCCAAGATTCAGGGGGGAACACTGAAGCTTTCTTT.

The rearrangement links TRBV24-1 to TRBJ2-7; the match to TRBD1 covers 10 bases. Trimming cost V 4 bases and J 5 bases; bases outside gene matches: 7. The CDR3 is made up of 15 amino acids. Germline V lookup: CDR1 KGHDR, CDR2 SFDVKD. The CDR3 region has the DNA TGTGCCACCAGTGACCCTCAGACAGGGGGCGACGAGCAGTACTTC. Amino acids: CATSDPQTGGDEQYF.

This clone has just one count. The CDR3 DNA sequence: TGTGCCAGCAGTGCCCCAGGGTCGAACACTGAAGCTTTCTTT. Translation: CASSAPGSNTEAFF. This chain joins TRBV2 and TRBJ1-1; D perhaps matches TRBD1 (5 bases). The ends were cut back, 4 bases at V and 1 base at J, with 10 bases in the middle. This CDR3 comprises 14 residues. CDR1 and CDR2 from the germline V gene are SNHLY and FYNNEI.

The genes are TRBV6-6 and TRBJ2-7; 12 bases map to TRBD2. V lost 6 bases to trimming and J lost 3 bases; unmatched junction nucleotides: 21. The CDR3 loop spans 20 amino acids. From germline, CDR1 is MNHNY and CDR2 SVGAGI (reference sequence). CDR3 nucleotides: TGTGCCAGCAGCCGCAAGGAGGCTAGCGGGAGGGCCATTGTTAACTACGAGCAGTACTTC. Amino acid sequence: CASSRKEASGRAIVNYEQYF.

This clone has more than one count but fewer than ten. This chain connects TRBV19 to TRBJ1-3, with 8 bases fitting TRBD1. With V trimmed by 8 bases and J by 5 bases, 8 bases remained unmatched. CDR3 size: 14 residues. CDR1 is LNHDA, CDR2 SQIVND, per germline (reference sequence). Here the CDR3 DNA reads TGTGCCAGTCAGGACAGGGATCGGAGAAACACCATATATTTT. Translating it yields CASQDRDRRNTIYF.

This chain links TRBV5-1 with TRBJ2-2; 14 nucleotides match TRBD2. Germline V CDR1 and CDR2: SGHRS, YFSETQ. The CDR3 length is 16 residues. Losses at the gene ends were 4 bases for V and 3 bases for J; bases not matched to a gene: 2. CDR3 amino acids: CASSGTSGSDTGELFF. CDR3 DNA: TGCGCCAGCAGCGGGACTAGCGGGAGTGACACCGGGGAGCTGTTTTTT. Combining the CDR3 with reference TRBV5-1 and TRBJ2-2 gives the whole variable domain KAGVTQTPRYLIKTRGQQVTLSCSPISGHRSVSWYQQTPGQGLQFLFEYFSETQRNKGNFPGRFSGRQFSNSRSEMNVSTLELGDSALYLCASSGTSGSDTGELFFGEGSRLTVL.

V is TRBV19 and J is TRBJ2-3, with a possible D match to TRBD1 (5 bases). The germline V and J ends were trimmed by 2 bases and 2 bases, with 8 bases remaining between them. CDR3 length: 14 residues. Germline CDR1 reads LNHDA; CDR2 reads SQIVND (reference sequence). Here the CDR3 reads CASSIQGPTDTQYF. CDR3 nucleotide sequence: TGTGCCAGTAGTATACAGGGTCCCACAGATACGCAGTATTTT.

The chain joins TRBV18 to TRBJ1-3; tentative D call: TRBD1 (6 bases). The CDR3 consists of 15 residues. The ends were cut back, 3 bases at V and 3 bases at J, with 12 bases in the middle. Germline CDR1 is KGHSH and CDR2 is LQKENI. CDR3 DNA: TGTGCCAGCTCACCCACAGGGTCAGGTGGAAACACCATATATTTT. It is translated as CASSPTGSGGNTIYF.

The V call is TRBV24-1, the J call TRBJ2-1; tentative D call: TRBD2 (5 bases). The germline V gene has CDR1 KGHDR and CDR2 SFDVKD. Between the trimmed V and J ends, which lost 9 bases and 0 bases, there was a span of 17 bases. The CDR3 has 16 residues. In DNA form, the CDR3 reads TGTGCCACCTCTCCCTGGCGGGCGAGCTCCTACAATGAGCAGTTCTTC. It encodes CATSPWRASSYNEQFF.

The chain links TRBV5-8 to TRBJ1-5, with D maybe TRBD1 (5 bases). The CDR3 covers 14 residues. Germline CDR1 is SGHTS and CDR2 is YDEGEE. V was shortened by 0 bases and J by 3 bases, with 7 bases between the two germline ends. CDR3 in DNA: TGTGCCAGCAGCTTGGGACAGTTCAATCAGCCCCAGCATTTT. Amino acids: CASSLGQFNQPQHF. Full variable domain (outside the CDR3, taken from reference TRBV5-8 and TRBJ1-5): EAGVTQSPTHLIKTRGQQATLRCSPISGHTSVYWYQQALGLGLQFLLWYDEGEERNRGNFPPRFSGRQFPNYSSELNVNALELEDSALYLCASSLGQFNQPQHFGDGTRLSIL.

This clone has only one observation. This chain links TRBV5-8 with TRBJ1-3; possible D gene TRBD1, 5 bases. The CDR3 loop spans 17 amino acids. V gave up 0 bases and J gave up 0 bases, with 13 bases separating them. The germline V gene has CDR1 SGHTS and CDR2 YDEGEE. The CDR3 spells CASSLDGGSNSGNTIYF. CDR3 nucleotide sequence: TGTGCCAGCAGCTTGGATGGGGGGTCGAACTCTGGAAACACCATATATTTT.

CDR3 region: CASSSAGGYTDTQYF. The CDR3 nucleotides are TGTGCCAGCAGTTCCGCCGGGGGTTACACAGATACGCAGTATTTT. The V and J genes are TRBV6-5 and TRBJ2-3, with a tentative D call TRBD2 (6 bases). The CDR3 sequence is 15 residues long. From germline, CDR1 is MNHEY and CDR2 SVGAGI. Deletions cut 4 bases from V and 2 bases from J, with 13 bases between.

This clone was seen only a few times. The rearrangement uses TRBV9 and TRBJ2-7; D is possibly TRBD2 (5 bases). From germline, CDR1 is SGDLS and CDR2 YYNGEE. Trimming left V 0 bases short and J 0 bases short, with 7 bases between. This CDR3 has 14 amino acids. DNA of the CDR3: TGTGCCAGCAGCGTAGTGGGGAGCTCCTACGAGCAGTACTTC. Its translation is CASSVVGSSYEQYF.

The gene calls are TRBV7-2 and TRBJ1-6, with unresolved D. Trimming removed 2 bases at V and 10 bases at J, with 12 bases between. The length of the CDR3 is 14 residues. Per the germline V gene, CDR1 is SGHTA and CDR2 is FQGNSA. CDR3 sequence (DNA): TGTGCCAGCAGCTTACCGGGTACACACTCACCCCTCCACTTT. It is translated as CASSLPGTHSPLHF. Full variable domain (rest looked up from reference TRBV7-2 and TRBJ1-6): GAGVSQSPSNKVTEKGKDVELRCDPISGHTALYWYRQSLGQGLEFLIYFQGNSAPDKSGLPSDRFSAERTGGSVSTLTIQRTQQEDSAVYLCASSLPGTHSPLHFGNGTRLTVT.

This chain uses TRBV6-4 with TRBJ2-3; weak D call: TRBD1 (6 bases). The CDR3 loop spans 13 amino acids. V was clipped by 6 bases and J by 3 bases, with 10 bases between them. CDR1 and CDR2 from the germline V gene are MRHNA and SNTAGT. The DNA of the CDR3 is TGTGCCAGCAGCGAAGGGGGAACAGATACGCAGTATTTT. Translating it yields CASSEGGTDTQYF.

The chain joins TRBV4-1 to TRBJ1-5; no reliable D call. Germline V CDR1 and CDR2: MGHRA, YSYEKL. This CDR3 is 14 amino acids long. V gave up 0 bases and J gave up 9 bases, with 12 bases separating them. CDR3 in DNA: TGCGCCAGCAGCCAAGATATGGCGGTGGGGCCCCAGCATTTT. This encodes CASSQDMAVGPQHF.